This T cell receptor beta chain is from a study of Graves' ophthalmopathy and Graves' hyperthyroidism. Study results and caveats: Blood contained most expanded thyroid clonotypes exceeding 0.001 frequency.

Among the exclusions were patients with other autoimmune diseases, uncontrolled infections, pregnancy or lactation. From fresh peripheral blood, around 11 ml in volume, the PBMCs were obtained. This clonotype was counted ten times or more. Its cognate antigen is unknown. RNA served as the template for amplifying TCR beta CDR3 regions. HTBI primers served in a first-round RT-PCR, which a second-round multiplex PCR followed. TCRdb re-called the multiplex PCR reads with MiXCR, one entry per CDR3 protein. The sample yields hundreds of thousands of distinct CDR3 sequences, about 24% seen once. Trimming at V came to 8 bases and at J to 4 bases, leaving 7 bases not matched to a gene. Germline V lookup: CDR1 SNHLY, CDR2 FYNNEI. The CDR3 totals 13 residues.

This TCR derives from a woman aged 18-29 years with stable Graves' hyperthyroidism. Some clones in this sample may be carry-over from other donors' samples. V and J are TRBV2 and TRBJ2-7; 8 nucleotides match TRBD1. Sequenced input: peripheral blood. The CDR3: CASRSGGQYEQYF. CDR3 coding DNA: TGTGCCAGCCGCTCAGGGGGCCAGTACGAGCAGTACTTC.